This T cell receptor (beta chain) was sequenced during a study of Graves' ophthalmopathy and Graves' hyperthyroidism. Study results and limitations: The model predicted progression of ophthalmopathy with a sensitivity of roughly 70%, and its specificity was roughly 77%. The authors also found most expanded thyroid clonotypes above 0.001 frequency in blood.

The table lists this clonotype with many counts. Its antigen is as yet unknown. Amplified material comprised TCR beta CDR3 regions derived from RNA transcripts. HTBI primers were used in a first-round RT-PCR, which preceded a second-round multiplex PCR. TCRdb called the multiplex PCR reads again in MiXCR, with one record for every CDR3 protein. The sample shows 560,000 or so distinct CDR3 sequences, about 35% of them seen only once. The CDR3 is made up of 12 amino acids. V lost 4 bases, J lost 8 bases, and 5 bases stayed unmatched. Germline loops: CDR1 SQVTM, CDR2 ANQGSEA. Aged 18 to 65, hyperthyroidism patients had new diagnoses of under 2 months' duration.

The sample taken for sequencing was peripheral blood or thyroid tissue (not recorded which). This rearrangement joins TRBV29-1 to TRBJ1-2; 9 nucleotides align to TRBD1. This receptor was identified in an adult man with Graves' hyperthyroidism. The CDR3: CSVVGQGKGYTF. Written as DNA, the CDR3 is TGCAGCGTTGTGGGACAGGGCAAGGGCTACACCTTC.